The 6 T cell receptor beta chains in this list originate from one sample, sequenced in a study of shared clonotypes between healthy human individuals. Sequencing was performed with immunoSEQ multiplex PCR; in TCRdb, only in-frame clones are kept and a portion is missing. The data show around 1,000,000 clones, around three quarters seen once. The sequencing input was memory CD4+ T cells from PBMCs. The sample's subset: CD45RA-negative fraction. These receptors all stem from a young man in good health. Some clones in this sample may be carry-over from other donors' samples.

The chain links TRBV4-1 to TRBJ2-1, with 11 bases lining up with TRBD2. CDR1 and CDR2 (germline): MGHRA, YSYEKL. After removal of 6 bases from V and 4 bases from J, the junction contained 8 bases not matched to a gene. This CDR3 has 16 amino acids. The CDR3 loop is CASRAAGLAVYNEQFF. The CDR3 DNA reads as TGCGCCAGCAGAGCCGCGGGACTAGCGGTTTACAATGAGCAGTTCTTC.

CDR3 sequence (DNA): TGTGCCAGCAGCGCCGCACTAGCAGATACGCAGTATTTT. Protein product: CASSAALADTQYF. The J gene is TRBJ2-3, the V gene TRBV7-8, with TRBD2 as a possible D gene (5 bases). The CDR3 contains 13 residues. CDR1 and CDR2 (germline): SGHVS, FQNEAQ. Trimming left V 5 bases short and J 4 bases short, with 10 bases between.

The V call is TRBV5-4, the J call TRBJ2-1, with 9 bases matching TRBD2. The CDR3 loop spans 16 amino acids. V lost 5 bases to trimming and J lost 5 bases; unmatched junction nucleotides: 11. Germline V gives CDR1 SGHNT, CDR2 YYREEE (reference sequence). The CDR3 DNA reads as TGTGCCAGCAGAGGTACCGGACTAGCGTACCACAATGAGCAGTTCTTC. Residues: CASRGTGLAYHNEQFF.

The V gene is TRBV30, the J gene TRBJ2-1; 8 nucleotides match TRBD1. The V gene's germline CDR1 is GTSNPN and CDR2 SVGIG (reference sequence). The CDR3 contains 15 residues. J lost 9 bases, V lost 5 bases, and 15 bases had no gene match. CDR3 in DNA: TGTGCCTGGGGTCTGGACAGGGTCATTCGGCGTGAGCAGTTCTTC. This sequence encodes CAWGLDRVIRREQFF. The whole variable domain, remainder taken from reference TRBV30 and TRBJ2-1, is SQTIHQWPATLVQPVGSPLSLECTVEGTSNPNLYWYRQAAGRGLQLLFYSVGIGQISSEVPQNLSASRPQDRQFILSSKKLLLSDSGFYLCAWGLDRVIRREQFFGPGTRLTVL.

Here the CDR3 reads CASSLVRGLESGELFF. Written as DNA, the CDR3 is TGTGCCAGCAGCTTAGTTCGGGGACTAGAATCCGGGGAGCTGTTTTTT. The chain uses TRBV11-3 and TRBJ2-2, with 8 bases identical to TRBD2. This CDR3 contains 16 residues. CDR1 is SGHNT and CDR2 is YENEEA in the germline V gene. Losses at the gene ends were 1 base for V and 6 bases for J; bases not matched to a gene: 7.

This chain joins TRBV18 and TRBJ2-1, with TRBD2 identical over 9 bases. Germline lookup yields CDR1 KGHSH and CDR2 LQKENI. This CDR3 has 19 residues. The V segment lost 3 bases and the J segment 5 bases; nucleotides outside the gene matches: 17. CDR3 sequence (DNA): TGTGCCAGCTCACCTCGGGCGGGAGGGTCCGTAGTTCTCAACAATGAGCAGTTCTTC. Translated: CASSPRAGGSVVLNNEQFF. The variable domain in full, with the rest retrieved from reference TRBV18 and TRBJ2-1, is NAGVMQNPRHLVRRRGQEARLRCSPMKGHSHVYWYRQLPEEGLKFMVYLQKENIIDESGMPKERFSAEFPKEGPSILRIQQVVRGDSAAYFCASSPRAGGSVVLNNEQFFGPGTRLTVL.